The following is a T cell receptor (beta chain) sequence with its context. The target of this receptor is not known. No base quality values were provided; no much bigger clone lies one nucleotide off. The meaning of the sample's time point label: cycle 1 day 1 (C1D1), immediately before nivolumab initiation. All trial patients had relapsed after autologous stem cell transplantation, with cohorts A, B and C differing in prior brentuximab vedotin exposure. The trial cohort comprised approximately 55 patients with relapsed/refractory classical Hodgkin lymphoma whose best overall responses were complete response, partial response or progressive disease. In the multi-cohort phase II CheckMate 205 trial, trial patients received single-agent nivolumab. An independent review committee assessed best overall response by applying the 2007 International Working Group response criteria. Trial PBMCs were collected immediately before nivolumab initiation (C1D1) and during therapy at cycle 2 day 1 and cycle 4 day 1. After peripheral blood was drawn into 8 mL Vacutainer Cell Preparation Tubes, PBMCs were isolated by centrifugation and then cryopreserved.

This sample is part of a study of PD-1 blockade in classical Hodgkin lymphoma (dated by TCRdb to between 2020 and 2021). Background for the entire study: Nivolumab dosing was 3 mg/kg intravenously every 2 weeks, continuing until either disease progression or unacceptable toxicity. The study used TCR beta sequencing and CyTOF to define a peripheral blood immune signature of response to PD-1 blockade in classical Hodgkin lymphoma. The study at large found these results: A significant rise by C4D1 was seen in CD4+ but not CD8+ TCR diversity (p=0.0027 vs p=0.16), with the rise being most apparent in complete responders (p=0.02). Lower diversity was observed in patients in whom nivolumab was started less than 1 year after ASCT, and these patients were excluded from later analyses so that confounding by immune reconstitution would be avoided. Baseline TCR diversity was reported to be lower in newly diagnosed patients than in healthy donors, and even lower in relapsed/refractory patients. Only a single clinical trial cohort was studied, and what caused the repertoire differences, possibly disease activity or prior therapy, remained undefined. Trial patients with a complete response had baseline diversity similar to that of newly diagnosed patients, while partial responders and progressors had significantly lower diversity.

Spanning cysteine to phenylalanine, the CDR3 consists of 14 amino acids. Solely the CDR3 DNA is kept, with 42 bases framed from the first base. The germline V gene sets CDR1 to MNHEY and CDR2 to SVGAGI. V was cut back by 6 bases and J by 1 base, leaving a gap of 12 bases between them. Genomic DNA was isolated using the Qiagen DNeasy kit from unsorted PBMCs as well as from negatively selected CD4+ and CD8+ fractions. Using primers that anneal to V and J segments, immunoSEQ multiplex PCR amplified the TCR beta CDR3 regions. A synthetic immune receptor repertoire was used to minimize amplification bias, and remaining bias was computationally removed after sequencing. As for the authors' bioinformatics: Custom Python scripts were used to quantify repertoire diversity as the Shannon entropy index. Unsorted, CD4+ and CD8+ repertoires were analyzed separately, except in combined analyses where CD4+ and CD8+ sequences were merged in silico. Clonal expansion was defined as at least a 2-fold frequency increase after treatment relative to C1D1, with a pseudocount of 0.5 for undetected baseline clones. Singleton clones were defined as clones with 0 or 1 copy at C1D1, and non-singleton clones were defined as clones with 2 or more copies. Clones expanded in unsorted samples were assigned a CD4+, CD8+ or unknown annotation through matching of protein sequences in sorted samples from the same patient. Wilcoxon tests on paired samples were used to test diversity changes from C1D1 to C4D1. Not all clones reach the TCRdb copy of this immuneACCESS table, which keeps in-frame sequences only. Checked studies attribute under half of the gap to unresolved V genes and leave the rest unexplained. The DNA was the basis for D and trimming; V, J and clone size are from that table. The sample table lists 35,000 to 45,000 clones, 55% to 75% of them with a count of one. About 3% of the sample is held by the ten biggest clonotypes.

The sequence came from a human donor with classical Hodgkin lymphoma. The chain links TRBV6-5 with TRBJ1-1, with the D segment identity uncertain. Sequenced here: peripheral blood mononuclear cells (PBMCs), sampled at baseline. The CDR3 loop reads CASRPPKQNTEAFF. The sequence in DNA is TGTGCCAGCAGACCCCCCAAGCAGAACACTGAAGCTTTCTTT.